The sequence of this TCR beta chain was determined in a study of T cell responses to AZD1222 COVID-19 vaccine. Study-wide findings and caveats: Across the whole spike, CD4 TCRs peaked at regions 160-218 and 743-854. Sampling captured repertoires only after the peak T cell response. The donor group comprised mostly white British people and more females; the analysis possibly underestimated clonal diversity.

Researchers grouped second doses given at about 4 or about 12 weeks into one pool. Only in-frame clones appear in the TCRdb table, and some are missing; sequencing was by immunoSEQ multiplex PCR. This repertoire shows about 130,000 clones, more than 85% found once; its top ten account for 1.5% to 2%. Germline-derived CDR1 and CDR2 are LNHDA and SQIVND (reference sequence). The CDR3 spans 15 residues. The J segment lost 7 bases and the V segment lost 7 bases, leaving 13 bases of the junction unmatched. Notes on this clone: Its antigen is unknown.

The sample consisted of peripheral blood, taken 28 days after the second AZD1222 dose. The chain links TRBV19 to TRBJ2-1, with 7 positions matching TRBD1. The TCR was taken from an adult who received the AZD1222 COVID-19 vaccine. CDR3 amino acids: CASTTGTASLNEQFF. CDR3 nucleotides: TGTGCCAGTACCACCGGGACAGCCTCCCTTAATGAGCAGTTCTTC.